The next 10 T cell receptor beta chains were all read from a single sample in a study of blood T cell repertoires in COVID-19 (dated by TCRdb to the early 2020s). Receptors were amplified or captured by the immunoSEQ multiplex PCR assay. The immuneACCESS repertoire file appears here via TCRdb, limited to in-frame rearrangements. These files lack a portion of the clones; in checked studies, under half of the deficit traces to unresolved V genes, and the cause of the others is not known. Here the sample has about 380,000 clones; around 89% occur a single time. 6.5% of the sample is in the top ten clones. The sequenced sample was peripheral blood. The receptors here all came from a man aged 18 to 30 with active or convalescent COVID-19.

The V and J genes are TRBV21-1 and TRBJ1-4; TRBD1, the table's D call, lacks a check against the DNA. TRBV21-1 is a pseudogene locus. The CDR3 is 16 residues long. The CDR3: CASSNRTGATGKKLFF. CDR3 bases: TGTGCCAGCAGCAACCGGACAGGGGCGACAGGAAAAAAACTGTTTTTT.

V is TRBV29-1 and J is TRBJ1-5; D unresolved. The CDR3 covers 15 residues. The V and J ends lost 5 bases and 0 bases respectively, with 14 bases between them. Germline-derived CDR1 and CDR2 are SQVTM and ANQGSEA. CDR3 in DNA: TGCAGCGTTCTAAACAGCGGTAATAGCAATCAGCCCCAGCATTTT. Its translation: CSVLNSGNSNQPQHF. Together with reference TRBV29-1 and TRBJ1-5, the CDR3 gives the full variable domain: SAVISQKPSRDICQRGTSLTIQCQVDSQVTMMFWYRQQPGQSLTLIATANQGSEATYESGFVIDKFPISRPNLTFSTLTVSNMSPEDSSIYLCSVLNSGNSNQPQHFGDGTRLSIL.

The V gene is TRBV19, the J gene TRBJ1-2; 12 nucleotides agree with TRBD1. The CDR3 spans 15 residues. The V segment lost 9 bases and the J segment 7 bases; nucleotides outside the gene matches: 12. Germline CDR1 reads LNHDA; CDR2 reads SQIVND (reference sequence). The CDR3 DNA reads TGTGCCAGCCAGAATCCTGGGACAGGGGGCTCTGGCTACACCTTC. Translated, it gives CASQNPGTGGSGYTF. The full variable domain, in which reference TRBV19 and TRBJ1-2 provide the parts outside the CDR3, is DGGITQSPKYLFRKEGQNVTLSCEQNLNHDAMYWYRQDPGQGLRLIYYSQIVNDFQKGDIAEGYSVSREKKESFPLTVTSAQKNPTAFYLCASQNPGTGGSGYTFGSGTRLTVV.

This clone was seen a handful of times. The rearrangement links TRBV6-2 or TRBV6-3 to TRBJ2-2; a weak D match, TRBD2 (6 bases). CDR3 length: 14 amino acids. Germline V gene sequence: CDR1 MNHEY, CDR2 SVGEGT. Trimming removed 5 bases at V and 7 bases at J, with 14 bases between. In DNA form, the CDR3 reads TGTGCCAGCAGTCGACTAGAAGTTGGCGGGGAGCTGTTTTTT. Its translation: CASSRLEVGGELFF.

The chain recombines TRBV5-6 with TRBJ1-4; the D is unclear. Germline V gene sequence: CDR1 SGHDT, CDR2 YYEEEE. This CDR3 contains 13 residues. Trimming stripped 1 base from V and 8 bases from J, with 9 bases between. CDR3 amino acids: CASSLPPREKLFF. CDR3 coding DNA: TGTGCCAGCAGCTTGCCTCCGAGGGAAAAACTGTTTTTT.

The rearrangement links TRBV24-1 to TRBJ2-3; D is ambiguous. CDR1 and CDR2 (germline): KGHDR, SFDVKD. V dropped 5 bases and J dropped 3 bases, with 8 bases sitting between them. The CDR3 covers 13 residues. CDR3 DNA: TGTGCCACCAGTGCCGAGCCTACAGATACGCAGTATTTT. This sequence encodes CATSAEPTDTQYF.

In DNA, the CDR3 is TGTGCCAGCAGCCCCTCGGGGGGGAACACTGAAGCTTTCTTT. Its protein product is CASSPSGGNTEAFF. This chain links TRBV9 with TRBJ1-1, with D maybe TRBD1 (5 bases). Trimming removed 4 bases from V and 1 base from J, with 11 bases in between. The CDR3 is 14 residues long. Germline CDR1 is SGDLS and CDR2 is YYNGEE.

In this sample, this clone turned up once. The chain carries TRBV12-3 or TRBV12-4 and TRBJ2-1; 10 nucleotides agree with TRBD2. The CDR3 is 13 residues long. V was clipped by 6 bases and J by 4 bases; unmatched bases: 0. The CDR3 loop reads CASRLAGYNEQFF. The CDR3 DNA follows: TGTGCCAGCAGACTAGCGGGGTACAATGAGCAGTTCTTC.

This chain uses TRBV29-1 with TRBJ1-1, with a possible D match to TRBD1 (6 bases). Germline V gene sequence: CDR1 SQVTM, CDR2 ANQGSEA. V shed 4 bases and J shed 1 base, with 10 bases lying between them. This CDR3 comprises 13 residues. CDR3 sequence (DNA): TGCAGCGTTGGACAGGCGAAGAACACTGAAGCTTTCTTT. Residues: CSVGQAKNTEAFF.

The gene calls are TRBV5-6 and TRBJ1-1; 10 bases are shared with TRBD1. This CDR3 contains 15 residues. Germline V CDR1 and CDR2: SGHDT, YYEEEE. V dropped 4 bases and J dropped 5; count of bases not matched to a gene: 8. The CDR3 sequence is CASSPGQGRLTEAFF. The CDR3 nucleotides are TGTGCCAGCAGCCCGGGACAGGGGCGCTTGACTGAAGCTTTCTTT.